The 14 T cell receptor beta chains in this list originate from one sample, sequenced in a study of T cell responses to AZD1222 COVID-19 vaccine. Measured with immunoSEQ multiplex PCR; TCRdb has only the in-frame clones, and not every one. The sample yields approximately 150,000 clones, approximately 90% seen once. Material: peripheral blood, obtained on day 0 of AZD1222 vaccination. All receptors come from an adult in good health.

The chain is built from TRBV7-2 and TRBJ2-1; perhaps TRBD1 as D (5 bases). V was cut by 3 bases and J by 9 bases, with 18 bases left in between. The CDR3 loop spans 15 amino acids. The germline V gene encodes CDR1 SGHTA and CDR2 FQGNSA. The CDR3 DNA follows: TGTGCCAGCAGCTTGGTCGACAGTACTGGTGGTGAGCAGTTCTTC. It yields the protein CASSLVDSTGGEQFF.

This clone has more than one count but fewer than ten. The chain combines TRBV6-1 with TRBJ2-7; TRBD2 aligns across 9 bases. Germline V gives CDR1 MNHNS, CDR2 SASEGT. The CDR3 spans 17 residues. Trimming cost V 3 bases and J 1 base; bases outside gene matches: 10. In nucleotides, the CDR3 is TGTGCCAGCAGTGACCCAGGGACTAGCCGAGTATCCTACGAGCAGTACTTC. This codes for CASSDPGTSRVSYEQYF.

This chain uses TRBV19 with TRBJ2-1; D not resolved. Germline V gene sequence: CDR1 LNHDA, CDR2 SQIVND (reference sequence). CDR3 length: 12 residues. V was pared by 5 bases and J by 4 bases, with 6 bases between. The CDR3 reads CASSFDYNEQFF. Here the CDR3 DNA reads TGTGCCAGTAGTTTCGATTACAATGAGCAGTTCTTC. Filled out from reference TRBV19 and TRBJ2-1, the complete variable domain reads DGGITQSPKYLFRKEGQNVTLSCEQNLNHDAMYWYRQDPGQGLRLIYYSQIVNDFQKGDIAEGYSVSREKKESFPLTVTSAQKNPTAFYLCASSFDYNEQFFGPGTRLTVL.

This chain uses TRBV28 with TRBJ1-5; possible D gene TRBD1, 5 bases. Germline CDR1 MDHEN, CDR2 SYDVKM. The CDR3 is 18 residues long. Trimming removed 4 bases from V and 2 bases from J, with 21 bases in between. The CDR3 here is CASSWAGLGRYGNQPQHF. In nucleotides, the CDR3 is TGTGCCAGCAGTTGGGCAGGGTTGGGGCGATATGGCAATCAGCCCCAGCATTTT.

This clone has just one count. The V gene is TRBV27, the J gene TRBJ2-1; the D gene is possibly TRBD1 (5 bases). V was clipped by 4 bases and J by 3 bases, with 13 bases between them. This CDR3 is built from 15 residues. Germline CDR1 is MNHEY and CDR2 is SMNVEV (reference sequence). CDR3 DNA: TGTGCCAGCAGTTCCTTTGACAGCTACTACAATGAGCAGTTCTTC. The encoded protein is CASSSFDSYYNEQFF.

The gene calls are TRBV9 and TRBJ1-5; weak D call: TRBD1 (6 bases). This CDR3 has 14 amino acids. V lost 7 bases and J 4 bases, leaving 15 bases between the germline ends. CDR1 and CDR2 from the germline V gene are SGDLS and YYNGEE. The CDR3: CASAPGGGNQPQHF. CDR3 in DNA: TGTGCCAGCGCGCCGGGGGGCGGGAATCAGCCCCAGCATTTT.

The rearrangement links TRBV3-1 (or the pseudogene TRBV3-2) to TRBJ2-5, with D possibly TRBD1 on 6 matching bases. CDR1 is LGHDT, CDR2 YNNKEL, per germline (reference sequence). The V gene lost 4 bases and the J gene lost 1 base, with 19 bases spanning the gap. CDR3 length equals 17 residues. The CDR3: CASSLRPGVLGQETQYF. The DNA for the CDR3 is TGTGCCAGCAGCCTCCGACCAGGGGTGTTAGGCCAAGAGACCCAGTACTTC.

The chain links TRBV30 to TRBJ2-1; 7 positions agree with TRBD2. The germline V gene encodes CDR1 GTSNPN and CDR2 SVGIG (reference sequence). The CDR3 contains 17 residues. V shed 1 base, J shed 1 base, and the junction held 10 bases outside the gene matches. This chain's CDR3 is CAWSGSLLAPSYNEQFF. CDR3 sequence (DNA): TGTGCCTGGAGTGGATCCCTACTAGCGCCGTCCTACAATGAGCAGTTCTTC.

The chain joins TRBV19 to TRBJ1-4, with 8 bases identical to TRBD1. CDR3 length: 15 amino acids. Trimming took 3 bases from V and 8 from J; bases not matched to a gene: 8. Germline V gene data show CDR1 as LNHDA and CDR2 as SQIVND (reference sequence). The DNA for the CDR3 is TGTGCCAGTAGTATGGATACAGGGGGATTCGAAAAACTGTTTTTT. It codes for CASSMDTGGFEKLFF.

The chain uses TRBV18 and TRBJ1-2; 11 bases align to TRBD1. From germline, CDR1 is KGHSH and CDR2 LQKENI. Trimming took 3 bases from V and 6 from J; bases not matched to a gene: 9. This CDR3 contains 16 residues. CDR3 nucleotides: TGTGCCAGCTCACCTGGACAGGGGGCCACTTTGGATGGCTACACCTTC. This gives the protein CASSPGQGATLDGYTF.

The chain uses TRBV6-2 or TRBV6-3 and TRBJ2-7, with D perhaps given as TRBD1 or TRBD2 (5 bases each). The ends were cut back, 6 bases at V and 4 bases at J, with 19 bases in the middle. This CDR3 has 15 residues. The V gene's germline CDR1 is MNHEY and CDR2 SVGEGT. The CDR3 loop is CASSLEPIWGYEQYF. The CDR3 DNA reads as TGTGCCAGCAGCCTCGAACCGATATGGGGGTACGAGCAGTACTTC.

The chain employs TRBV10-3 and TRBJ1-1; D is perhaps TRBD1 (6 bases). V was pared by 4 bases and J by 5 bases, with 17 bases between. This CDR3 is 15 amino acids long. Per the germline V gene, CDR1 is ENHRY and CDR2 is SYGVKD. Here the CDR3 DNA reads TGTGCCATCAGTGTAGCTTCGGACAGTGTAACTGAAGCTTTCTTT. Its translation: CAISVASDSVTEAFF.

The chain links TRBV30 to TRBJ1-1, with D perhaps TRBD1 (6 bases). The CDR3 covers 12 residues. V lost 4 bases, J lost 6 bases, and 12 bases lay in between. Germline CDR1 is GTSNPN and CDR2 is SVGIG (reference sequence). This CDR3 is CAWTLGQAEAFF. CDR3 bases: TGTGCCTGGACCCTGGGACAAGCTGAAGCTTTCTTT.

The chain uses TRBV6-2 or TRBV6-3 and TRBJ1-1, with D uncertain. CDR1 and CDR2 from the germline V gene are MNHEY and SVGEGT. This CDR3 spans 14 amino acids. V shed 3 bases and J shed 0 bases, with 8 bases lying between them. CDR3: CASSYRGMNTEAFF. In DNA form, the CDR3 reads TGTGCCAGCAGTTATAGAGGGATGAACACTGAAGCTTTCTTT.